This TCR beta chain was identified in a study of T cells after somatic rescue of genetic block. The V end was cut by 3 bases, the J end by 2 bases, with 12 bases between. Germline V gene data show CDR1 as SGHRS and CDR2 as YFSETQ. The CDR3 has 15 amino acids. The protocol was immunoSEQ multiplex PCR, while the TCRdb copy is restricted to in-frame clones and leaves out a portion. The sample lists 45,000 to 55,000 clones, approximately 96% occurring once. The receptor's source is a child less than two years old. J is TRBJ2-1 and V is TRBV5-1; tentative D call: TRBD2 (6 bases). The sample consisted of peripheral blood mononuclear cells (PBMCs). This CDR3 reads CASSSGLYPYNEQFF. The CDR3, as DNA: TGCGCCAGCAGCTCGGGACTTTATCCCTACAATGAGCAGTTCTTC.